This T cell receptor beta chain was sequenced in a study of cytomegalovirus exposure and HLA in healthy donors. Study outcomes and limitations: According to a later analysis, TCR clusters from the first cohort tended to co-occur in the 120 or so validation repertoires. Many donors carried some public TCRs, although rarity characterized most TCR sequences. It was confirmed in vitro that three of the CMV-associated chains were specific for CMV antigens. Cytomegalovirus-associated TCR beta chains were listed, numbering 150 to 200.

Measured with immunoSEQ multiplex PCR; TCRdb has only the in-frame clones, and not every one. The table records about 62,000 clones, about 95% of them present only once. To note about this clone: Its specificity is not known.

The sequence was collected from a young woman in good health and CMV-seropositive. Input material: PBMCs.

The CDR3 DNA reads as TGTGCCAGCAGCCAATATTCGGGGGGGCGAAACGAGCAGTACTTC. Residues: CASSQYSGGRNEQYF. V usage is TRBV4-2 and J usage is TRBJ2-7, with 8 bases aligning to TRBD2. Germline-derived CDR1 and CDR2 are LGHNA and YNFKEQ. V shed 2 bases and J 5 bases; nucleotides not matched to a gene: 8. The CDR3 extends over 15 amino acids.